The clone carrying this T cell receptor (beta chain) was found a few times. This entry is derived from a study of T cell repertoires in cytomegalovirus infection. Study-level background: Signatures in public TCR beta sequences pointed to both CMV infection and matching HLA type.

One entry per CDR3 protein results from TCRdb running MiXCR on the reads. The sample shows 560,000 or so distinct CDR3 sequences, approximately 16% of them seen only once. The trim removed 5 bases at V and 3 bases at J, leaving 8 bases unmatched. The CDR3 loop spans 17 amino acids. CDR1 is SEHNR and CDR2 is FQNEAQ in the germline V gene (reference sequence). This TCR came from a human donor in good health (CMV status not recorded). Some clones in this sample may be carry-over from other donors' samples. This rearrangement joins TRBV7-9 to TRBJ2-2, with 11 bases fitting TRBD1. The sample consisted of CD8+ T cells from PBMCs. In DNA, the CDR3 is TGTGCCAGCAGCGTTCAACGGACAGGGGGCTACACCGGGGAGCTGTTTTTT. It codes for CASSVQRTGGYTGELFF.